This TCR beta chain comes out of a study of blood T cell repertoires in COVID-19. Study context: The United States, Italy and Spain provided the acute and convalescent COVID-19 samples. In each case, the material was cDNA or gDNA derived from T cells, B-cell-depleted T cells, or PBMCs.

Original processing methods: Nucleated cell counts were estimated from reference gene primer amplification. Method: immunoSEQ multiplex PCR; TCRdb's copy keeps in-frame clones and lacks some. V, J and clone size derive from that table, while D and trimming were established from the DNA sequence. In the table there are roughly 500,000 clones, approximately 83% of which are singletons. Germline CDR1 is SGDLS and CDR2 is YYNGEE. Trimming stripped 0 bases from V and 2 bases from J, with 8 bases between. The CDR3 has 14 residues. The source of this sequence is a human donor in a cohort sampled during active COVID-19. The chain couples TRBV9 to TRBJ2-5, with unresolved D. Sequences were obtained from peripheral blood. The CDR3 DNA is TGTGCCAGCAGCGTAGGGGCGTATCAAGAGACCCAGTACTTC. Protein sequence: CASSVGAYQETQYF.